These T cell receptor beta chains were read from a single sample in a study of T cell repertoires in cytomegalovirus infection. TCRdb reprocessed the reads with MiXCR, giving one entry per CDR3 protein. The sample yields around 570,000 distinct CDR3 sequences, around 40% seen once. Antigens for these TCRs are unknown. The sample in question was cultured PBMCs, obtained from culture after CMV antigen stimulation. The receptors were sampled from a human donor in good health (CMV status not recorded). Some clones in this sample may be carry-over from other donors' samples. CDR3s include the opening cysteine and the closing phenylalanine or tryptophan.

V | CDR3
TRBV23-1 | CASPQGSHGSNQPQHF
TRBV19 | CASSPQGATPADTQYF
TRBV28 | CASSLTLPNTGELFF
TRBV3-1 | CASSLRLLSTEAFF
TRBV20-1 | CSARDIGTSGGAMWDEQFF
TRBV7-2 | CASRPDRRILSNQPQHF
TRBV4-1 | CASSQEGWRSDEQFF
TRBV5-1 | CASSLDEGYEKLFF
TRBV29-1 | CSVDRAGYGYTF
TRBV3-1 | CASSLNPYSNQPQHF
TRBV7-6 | CASSRLGGEGYTF
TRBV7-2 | CASSPRGGGDLNTEAFF
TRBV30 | CAWSTRRDTQYF
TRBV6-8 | CASSYRGQPSTSSAFF
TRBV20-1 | CTMTPGESGYTF
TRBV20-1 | CSARPGTSGYNEQFF
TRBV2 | CASSEGAGATDTQYF
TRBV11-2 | CASSLGASSYIETQYF
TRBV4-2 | CASSRLVAGGTTGTQYF
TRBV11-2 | CASSLVRRKNEQFF
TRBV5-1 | CASSGGQGWSPLHF
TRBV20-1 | CSTRTGDRETQYF
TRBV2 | CASRTGGIQETQYF
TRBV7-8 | CASSLGGRVGRGVYEQYF
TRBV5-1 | CASSQSNSPLHF
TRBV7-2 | CASSLLPGTNGYTF
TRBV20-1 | CSAGPTRGNEQFF
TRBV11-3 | CASSRNQPQHF
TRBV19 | CASSPIGGRGRAPSYEQYF
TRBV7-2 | CASSPGLVADTQYF
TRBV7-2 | CASSLLGGVGETQYF
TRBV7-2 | CASSFRPRTYEQYF
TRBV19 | CAAKGGTLSNQPQHF
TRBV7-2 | CATRRPSVVLDTQYF
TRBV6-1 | CATTPSGIGNEQFF
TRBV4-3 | CASSQGGGGDSYEQYF
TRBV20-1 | CSARGGGHYNEQFF
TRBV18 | CASSPRGQGGNQPQHF
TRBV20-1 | CSALGSGELFF
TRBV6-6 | CASSSASGEGDTQYF
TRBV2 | CASSEMKGGVHEKLFF
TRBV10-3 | CAISARTSGYNEQFF
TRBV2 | CASSDWDEQYF
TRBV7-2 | CASSLTGTGEDEQFF
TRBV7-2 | CASSLVGTGGGETQYF
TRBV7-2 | CASSHLTDTQYF